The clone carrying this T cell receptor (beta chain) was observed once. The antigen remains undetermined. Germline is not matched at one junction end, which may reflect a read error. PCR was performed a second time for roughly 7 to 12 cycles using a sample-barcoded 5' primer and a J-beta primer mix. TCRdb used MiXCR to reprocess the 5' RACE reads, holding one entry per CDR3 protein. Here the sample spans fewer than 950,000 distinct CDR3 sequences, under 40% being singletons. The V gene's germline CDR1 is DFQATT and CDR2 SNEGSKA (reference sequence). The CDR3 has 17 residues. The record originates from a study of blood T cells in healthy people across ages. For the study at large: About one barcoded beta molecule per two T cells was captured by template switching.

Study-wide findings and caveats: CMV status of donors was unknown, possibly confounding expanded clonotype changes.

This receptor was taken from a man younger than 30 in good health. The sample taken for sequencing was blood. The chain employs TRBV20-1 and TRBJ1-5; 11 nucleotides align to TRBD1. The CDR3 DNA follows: TGCAGTGCCCCCACCGGGACAGGGGGGCATAGCGATCAGCCCCAGCATTTT. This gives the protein CSAPTGTGGHSDQPQHF.